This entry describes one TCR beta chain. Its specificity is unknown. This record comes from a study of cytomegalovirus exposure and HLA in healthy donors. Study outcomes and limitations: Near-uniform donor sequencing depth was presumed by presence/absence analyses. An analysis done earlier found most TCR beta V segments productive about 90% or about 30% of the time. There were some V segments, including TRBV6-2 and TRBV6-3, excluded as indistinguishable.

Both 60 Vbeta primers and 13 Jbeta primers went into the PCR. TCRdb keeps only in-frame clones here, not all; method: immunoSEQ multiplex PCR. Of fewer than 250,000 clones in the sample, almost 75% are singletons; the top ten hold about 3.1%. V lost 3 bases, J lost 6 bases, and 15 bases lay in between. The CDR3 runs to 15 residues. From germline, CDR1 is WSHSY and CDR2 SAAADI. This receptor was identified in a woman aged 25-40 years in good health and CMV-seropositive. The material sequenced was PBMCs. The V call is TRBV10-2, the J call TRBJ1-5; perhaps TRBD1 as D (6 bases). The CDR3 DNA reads TGCGCCAGCAGTGATACCGGGACATTCGGTCAGCCCCAGCATTTT. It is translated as CASSDTGTFGQPQHF.